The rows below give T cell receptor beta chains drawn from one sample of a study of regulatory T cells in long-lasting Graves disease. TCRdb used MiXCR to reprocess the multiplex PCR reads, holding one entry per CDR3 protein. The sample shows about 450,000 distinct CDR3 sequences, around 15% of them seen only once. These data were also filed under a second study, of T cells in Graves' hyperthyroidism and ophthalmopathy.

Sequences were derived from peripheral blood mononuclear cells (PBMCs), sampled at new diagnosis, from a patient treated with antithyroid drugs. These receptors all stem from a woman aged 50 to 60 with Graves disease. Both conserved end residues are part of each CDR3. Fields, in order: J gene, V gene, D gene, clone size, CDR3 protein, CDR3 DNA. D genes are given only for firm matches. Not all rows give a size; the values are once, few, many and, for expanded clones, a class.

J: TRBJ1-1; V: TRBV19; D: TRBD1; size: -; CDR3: CASSIRGGTGLNTEAFF; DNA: TGTGCCAGTAGTATAAGGGGTGGGACAGGGCTGAACACTGAAGCTTTCTTT
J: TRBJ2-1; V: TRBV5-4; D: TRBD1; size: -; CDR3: CASSWDRGTYNEQFF; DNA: TGTGCCAGCAGCTGGGACAGGGGCACTTACAATGAGCAGTTCTTC
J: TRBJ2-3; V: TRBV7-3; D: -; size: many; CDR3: CASSFQITDTQYF; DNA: TGTGCCAGCAGCTTCCAGATCACAGATACGCAGTATTTT
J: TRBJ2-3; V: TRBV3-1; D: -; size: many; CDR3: CASSQALLGRTDTQYF; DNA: TGTGCCAGCAGCCAAGCCCTTTTAGGCCGCACAGATACGCAGTATTTT
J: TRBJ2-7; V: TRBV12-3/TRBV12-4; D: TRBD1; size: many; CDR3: CASSPVLGQGKSYEQYF; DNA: TGTGCCAGCAGTCCAGTCCTTGGACAGGGGAAGTCGTACGAGCAGTACTTC
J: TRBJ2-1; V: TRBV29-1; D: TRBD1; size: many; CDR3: CSVEVGQGYNEQFF; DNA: TGCAGCGTTGAGGTGGGACAGGGGTACAATGAGCAGTTCTTC
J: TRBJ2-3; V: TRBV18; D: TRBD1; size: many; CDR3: CASSAGQESTDTQYF; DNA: TGTGCCAGCTCAGCTGGACAGGAGAGCACAGATACGCAGTATTTT
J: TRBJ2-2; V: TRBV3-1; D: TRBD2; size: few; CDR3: CASSHVPGLAQNTGELFF; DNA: TGTGCCAGCAGCCACGTCCCGGGACTAGCGCAGAACACCGGGGAGCTGTTTTTT
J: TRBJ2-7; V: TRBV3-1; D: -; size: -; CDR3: CASGKGSEVGLYEQYF; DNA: TGTGCCAGCGGAAAAGGCTCCGAAGTGGGTCTATACGAGCAGTACTTC
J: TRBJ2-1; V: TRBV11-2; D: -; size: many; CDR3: CASSLDRAAYNEQFF; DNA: TGTGCCAGCAGCTTAGATCGAGCGGCTTACAATGAGCAGTTCTTC
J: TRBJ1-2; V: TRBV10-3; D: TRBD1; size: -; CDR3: CAIRGQGPNYGYTF; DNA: TGTGCCATCAGGGGACAGGGACCTAACTATGGCTACACCTTC
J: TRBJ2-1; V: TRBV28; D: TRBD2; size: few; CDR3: CASSSASGRPNEQFF; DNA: TGTGCCAGCAGTTCGGCTAGCGGGAGGCCGAATGAGCAGTTCTTC
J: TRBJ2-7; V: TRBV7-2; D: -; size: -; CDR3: CASSPRPAFYEQYF; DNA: TGTGCCAGCAGCCCCCGACCAGCGTTCTACGAGCAGTACTTC
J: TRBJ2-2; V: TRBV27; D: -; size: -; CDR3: CASSLSDPPGELFF; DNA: TGTGCCAGCAGTTTATCGGACCCGCCCGGGGAGCTGTTTTTT
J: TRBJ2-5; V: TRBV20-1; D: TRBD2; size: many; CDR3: CSAKSAGRQETQYF; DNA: TGCAGTGCAAAGTCAGCGGGGCGACAAGAGACCCAGTACTTC
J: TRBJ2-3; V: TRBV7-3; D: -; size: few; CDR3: CASSSRSGPTDTQYF; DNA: TGTGCCAGCAGCTCGCGGTCCGGGCCCACAGATACGCAGTATTTT
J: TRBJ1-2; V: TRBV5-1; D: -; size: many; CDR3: CASSSPRAGPYGYTF; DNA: TGCGCCAGCAGCTCCCCGCGGGCGGGACCCTATGGCTACACCTTC
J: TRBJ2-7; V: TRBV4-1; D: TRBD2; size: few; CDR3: CASSHYNLAGDEQYF; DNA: TGCGCCAGCAGCCACTACAACCTAGCGGGAGACGAGCAGTACTTC
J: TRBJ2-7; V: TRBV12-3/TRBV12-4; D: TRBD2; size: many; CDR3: CASSLGGRAGGSYEQYF; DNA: TGTGCCAGCAGTTTAGGAGGACGAGCGGGAGGCTCCTACGAGCAGTACTTC
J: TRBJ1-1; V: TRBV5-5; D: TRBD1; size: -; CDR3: CASSLERTGGPMDTEAFF; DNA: TGTGCCAGCAGCCTCGAACGGACAGGGGGCCCTATGGACACTGAAGCTTTCTTT
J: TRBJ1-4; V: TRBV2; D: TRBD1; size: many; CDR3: CASSSDRGSTNEKLFF; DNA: TGTGCCAGCAGTTCTGACAGGGGATCAACTAATGAAAAACTGTTTTTT
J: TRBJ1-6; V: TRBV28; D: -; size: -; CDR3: CASIDSNNSPLHF; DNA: TGTGCCAGCATCGACAGTAATAATTCACCCCTCCACTTT
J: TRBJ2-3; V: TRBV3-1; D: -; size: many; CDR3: CASSHWTSSTDTQYF; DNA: TGTGCCAGCAGCCATTGGACTTCTAGCACAGATACGCAGTATTTT
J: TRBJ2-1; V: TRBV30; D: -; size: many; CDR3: CAWSVRGDNSDEQFF; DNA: TGTGCCTGGAGTGTACGAGGGGACAATAGTGATGAGCAGTTCTTC
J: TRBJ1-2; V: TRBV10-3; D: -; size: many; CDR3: CAISAVFGYTF; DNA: TGTGCCATCAGTGCTGTGTTTGGCTACACCTTC
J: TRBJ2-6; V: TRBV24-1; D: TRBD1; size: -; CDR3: CATQGQGIWGANVLTF; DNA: TGTGCCACCCAGGGACAGGGAATCTGGGGGGCCAACGTCCTGACTTTC
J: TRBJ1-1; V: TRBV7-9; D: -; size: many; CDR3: CASSPVEKPEAFF; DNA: TGTGCCAGCAGCCCAGTGGAAAAACCCGAAGCTTTCTTT
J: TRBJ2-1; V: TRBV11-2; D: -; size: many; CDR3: CASSLDPAGYNEQFF; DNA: TGTGCCAGCAGCTTAGATCCAGCGGGCTACAATGAGCAGTTCTTC
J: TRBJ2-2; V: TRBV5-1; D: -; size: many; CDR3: CASSLVQANTGELFF; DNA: TGCGCCAGCAGCTTGGTGCAGGCGAACACCGGGGAGCTGTTTTTT
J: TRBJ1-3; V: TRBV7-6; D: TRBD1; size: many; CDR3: CASSPVTGIGNTIYF; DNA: TGTGCCAGCAGCCCGGTGACAGGGATCGGAAACACCATATATTTT
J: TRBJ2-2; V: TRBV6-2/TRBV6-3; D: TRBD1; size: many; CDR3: CASSYGGQLNTGELFF; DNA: TGTGCCAGCAGTTACGGGGGACAGCTGAACACCGGGGAGCTGTTTTTT
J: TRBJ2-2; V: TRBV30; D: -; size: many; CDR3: CAWRSQGNTGELFF; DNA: TGTGCCTGGAGGTCACAGGGTAACACCGGGGAGCTGTTTTTT
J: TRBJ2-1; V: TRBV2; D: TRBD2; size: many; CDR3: CASRETSHEQFF; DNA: TGTGCCAGCAGGGAGACTAGCCATGAGCAGTTCTTC
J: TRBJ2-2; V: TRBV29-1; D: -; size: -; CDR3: CSVEGMGEKGELFF; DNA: TGCAGCGTTGAAGGCATGGGTGAAAAGGGGGAGCTGTTTTTT
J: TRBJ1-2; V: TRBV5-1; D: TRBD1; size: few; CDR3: CASSTGTGVNYGYTF; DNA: TGCGCCAGCAGCACCGGGACAGGGGTTAACTATGGCTACACCTTC
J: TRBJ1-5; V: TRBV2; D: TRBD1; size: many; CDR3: CASSPPGGGRKQPQHF; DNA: TGTGCCAGCAGTCCCCCAGGGGGGGGTCGGAAGCAGCCCCAGCATTTT
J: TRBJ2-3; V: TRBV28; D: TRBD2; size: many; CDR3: CASTRLALSTDTQYF; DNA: TGTGCCAGCACTCGACTAGCGCTAAGCACAGATACGCAGTATTTT
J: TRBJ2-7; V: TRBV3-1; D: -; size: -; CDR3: CASSQDLVSEQYF; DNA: TGTGCCAGCAGCCAAGACTTAGTAAGCGAGCAGTACTTC
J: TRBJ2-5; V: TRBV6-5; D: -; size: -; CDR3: CASSYSNPGPGPRETQYF; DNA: TGTGCCAGCAGTTACTCGAACCCAGGACCGGGGCCACGAGAGACCCAGTACTTC
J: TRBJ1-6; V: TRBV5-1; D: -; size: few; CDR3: CASSSGQRNSPLHF; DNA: TGCGCCAGCAGCTCCGGACAGCGTAATTCACCCCTCCACTTT
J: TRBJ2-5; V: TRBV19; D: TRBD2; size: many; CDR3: CASRHQGGSLKEETQYF; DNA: TGTGCCAGTAGGCATCAGGGCGGGAGCCTAAAAGAAGAGACCCAGTACTTC
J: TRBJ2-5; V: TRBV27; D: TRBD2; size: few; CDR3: CASSLGLFSGGQETQYF; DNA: TGTGCCAGCAGTTTAGGGCTTTTTAGCGGGGGGCAAGAGACCCAGTACTTC
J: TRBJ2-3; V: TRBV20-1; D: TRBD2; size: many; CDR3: CSATGLAGRVVSTDTQYF; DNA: TGCAGTGCTACGGGACTAGCGGGAAGGGTCGTTAGCACAGATACGCAGTATTTT
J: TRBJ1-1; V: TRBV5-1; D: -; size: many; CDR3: CASIEGSIGNTEAFF; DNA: TGCGCCAGCATCGAGGGCTCAATCGGGAACACTGAAGCTTTCTTT